This entry lists 23 T cell receptor beta chains sequenced from one sample in a study of T cells expressing NK-cell markers. TCRdb reanalyzed the 5' RACE reads and collapses them to one entry per CDR3 protein, without DNA. Here the sample table reports approximately 550,000 distinct CDR3 sequences. Sequences were obtained from blood T cells: a sorted CD56 or NKG2C T cell subset, CD4+ or CD8+ T cells, or bulk PBMC T cells (not recorded which). These receptors all come from a man between 18 and 35 years old in good health.

The chain recombines TRBV10-3 with TRBJ2-1; TCRdb reports TRBD2, a call that lacks DNA to check it against. The CDR3 runs to 15 residues. Per the germline V gene, CDR1 is ENHRY and CDR2 is SYGVKD. The CDR3 here is CAISESGREGSEQFF.

The rearrangement links TRBV5-1 to TRBJ2-1; TCRdb lists TRBD2, though no DNA is available to test this call. Germline CDR1 reads SGHRS; CDR2 reads YFSETQ. This CDR3 comprises 17 residues. The CDR3 protein is CASHKGPSGSSDNEQFF. Together with reference TRBV5-1 and TRBJ2-1, the CDR3 gives the full variable domain: KAGVTQTPRYLIKTRGQQVTLSCSPISGHRSVSWYQQTPGQGLQFLFEYFSETQRNKGNFPGRFSGRQFSNSRSEMNVSTLELGDSALYLCASHKGPSGSSDNEQFFGPGTRLTVL.

V is TRBV20-1 and J is TRBJ1-4; TCRdb gives TRBD1 as the D gene, but with no DNA this cannot be confirmed. CDR3 length equals 14 residues. Germline CDR1 reads DFQATT; CDR2 reads SNEGSKA (reference sequence). The CDR3 region is CSATSGQDNEKLFF.

V is TRBV5-4 and J is TRBJ2-2; with no DNA, the TCRdb D assignment of TRBD1 cannot be verified. The CDR3 loop spans 15 amino acids. CDR1 and CDR2 (germline): SGHNT, YYREEE (reference sequence). This CDR3 is CASSMGTDGTGELFF.

The rearrangement joins TRBV11-2 to TRBJ2-3. This CDR3 is built from 14 residues. Germline loops: CDR1 SGHAT, CDR2 FQNNGV. The CDR3 region is CASSDRLGPDTQYF.

This rearrangement joins TRBV11-2 to TRBJ2-6; TCRdb reports TRBD2, a call that lacks DNA to check it against. This CDR3 is built from 19 residues. Germline CDR1 SGHAT, CDR2 FQNNGV. The CDR3 protein is CASSPRTSGRFSGANVLTF.

The chain employs TRBV3-1 and TRBJ2-7; no DNA is available, so the TRBD2 call from TCRdb remains unchecked. The germline V gene has CDR1 LGHDT and CDR2 YNNKEL (reference sequence). The CDR3 extends over 15 amino acids. This CDR3 is CASSQDSGLSYEQYF.

The gene calls are TRBV19 and TRBJ2-1; no DNA is available, so the TRBD1 call from TCRdb remains unchecked. Germline values: CDR1 LNHDA, CDR2 SQIVND (reference sequence). This CDR3 has 16 residues. This CDR3 reads CASSIVQGQGSNEQFF. Variable domain in full (rest from reference TRBV19 and TRBJ2-1): DGGITQSPKYLFRKEGQNVTLSCEQNLNHDAMYWYRQDPGQGLRLIYYSQIVNDFQKGDIAEGYSVSREKKESFPLTVTSAQKNPTAFYLCASSIVQGQGSNEQFFGPGTRLTVL.

The J gene is TRBJ1-4, the V gene TRBV20-1; with no DNA, the TCRdb D assignment of TRBD1 cannot be verified. This CDR3 has 12 residues. Germline-derived CDR1 and CDR2 are DFQATT and SNEGSKA (reference sequence). The CDR3 spells CSATPGGEKLFF.

The chain employs TRBV18 and TRBJ2-1; TCRdb picks TRBD1, but there is no DNA to check that call. Germline lookup yields CDR1 KGHSH and CDR2 LQKENI. The CDR3 has 12 residues. CDR3 protein: CASRKDNNEQFF.

J is TRBJ2-1 and V is TRBV29-1. CDR3 length: 16 residues. From germline, CDR1 is SQVTM and CDR2 ANQGSEA. This chain's CDR3 is CSVEVEKPRLNNEQFF.

This rearrangement joins TRBV6-2 or TRBV6-3 to TRBJ2-1; TCRdb lists TRBD2, though no DNA is available to test this call. Germline-derived CDR1 and CDR2 are MNHEY and SVGEGT. This CDR3 is 17 amino acids long. CDR3: CASSYSITGGLDNEQFF.

The rearrangement joins TRBV7-6 to TRBJ2-1; without DNA, the TCRdb call of TRBD1 cannot be checked. Germline CDR1 SGHVS, CDR2 FNYEAQ. The CDR3 is made up of 15 amino acids. CDR3: CASSLRLAGPNEQFF.

This rearrangement joins TRBV9 to TRBJ1-2; lacking DNA, the TRBD1 call made by TCRdb goes unchecked. Germline-derived CDR1 and CDR2 are SGDLS and YYNGEE. This CDR3 has 14 residues. The CDR3 spells CASSRTRGDYGYTF.

This chain links TRBV6-1 with TRBJ2-5; no DNA is available, so the TRBD1 call from TCRdb remains unchecked. Germline loops: CDR1 MNHNS, CDR2 SASEGT. The CDR3 is 17 residues long. CDR3 in amino acids: CASTAIALGTLQETQYF.

The J gene is TRBJ2-2, the V gene TRBV3-1; TCRdb reports TRBD2, a call that lacks DNA to check it against. The CDR3 is 17 amino acids. Germline V CDR1 and CDR2: LGHDT, YNNKEL (reference sequence). The CDR3 loop reads CASSDSGLAANTGELFF. Full variable domain (outside the CDR3, taken from reference TRBV3-1 and TRBJ2-2): DTAVSQTPKYLVTQMGNDKSIKCEQNLGHDTMYWYKQDSKKFLKIMFSYNNKELIINETVPNRFSPKSPDKAHLNLHINSLELGDSAVYFCASSDSGLAANTGELFFGEGSRLTVL.

This chain connects TRBV15 to TRBJ2-1. Germline CDR1 is LNHNV and CDR2 is YYDKDF (reference sequence). This CDR3 comprises 14 residues. The chain's CDR3 is CATRRPETLNEQFF.

The chain has TRBV20-1 and TRBJ2-7; TCRdb gives TRBD1 as the D gene, but with no DNA this cannot be confirmed. The CDR3 covers 12 residues. Germline CDR1 DFQATT, CDR2 SNEGSKA (reference sequence). The CDR3 sequence: CSATDRKYEQYF.

This CDR3 is CASSEGQTNTEAFF. V is TRBV12-3 or TRBV12-4 and J is TRBJ1-1; TCRdb picks TRBD1, but there is no DNA to check that call. CDR3 length: 14 residues.

The rearrangement links TRBV7-9 to TRBJ1-1. The germline CDR1 and CDR2 sequences are SEHNR and FQNEAQ (reference sequence). The CDR3 loop spans 13 amino acids. CDR3 sequence: CASIPDRALEAFF.

The rearrangement uses TRBV7-6 and TRBJ2-4; TCRdb indicates TRBD2, and absent DNA this call remains unverified. The CDR3 consists of 15 residues. Per germline, CDR1 SGHVS and CDR2 FNYEAQ. The CDR3 protein is CASSPQALASNIQYF.

This chain joins TRBV29-1 and TRBJ2-7; no DNA is available, so the TRBD2 call from TCRdb remains unchecked. This CDR3 spans 18 amino acids. From germline, CDR1 is SQVTM and CDR2 ANQGSEA. This CDR3 reads CSVEGVGSGRDYSYEQYF.

The chain carries TRBV6-1 and TRBJ2-6. Germline CDR1 reads MNHNS; CDR2 reads SASEGT. The CDR3 runs 15 residues. The CDR3 region is CASSPGTSGANVLTF.